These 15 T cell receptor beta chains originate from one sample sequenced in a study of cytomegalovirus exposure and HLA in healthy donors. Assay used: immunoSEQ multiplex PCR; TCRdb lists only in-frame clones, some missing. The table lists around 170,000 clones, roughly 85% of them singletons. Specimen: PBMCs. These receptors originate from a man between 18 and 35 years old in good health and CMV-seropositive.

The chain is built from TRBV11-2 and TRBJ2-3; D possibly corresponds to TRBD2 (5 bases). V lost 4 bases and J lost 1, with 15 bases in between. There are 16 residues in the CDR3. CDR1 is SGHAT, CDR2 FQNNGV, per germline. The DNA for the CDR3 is TGTGCCAGCAGCTACGGCATCGGAGGCGGCACAGATACGCAGTATTTT. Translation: CASSYGIGGGTDTQYF.

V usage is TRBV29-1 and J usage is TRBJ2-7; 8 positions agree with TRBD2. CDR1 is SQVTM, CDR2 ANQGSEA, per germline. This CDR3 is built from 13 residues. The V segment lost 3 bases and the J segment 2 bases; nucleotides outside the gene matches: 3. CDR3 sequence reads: CSVDGAGAYEQYF. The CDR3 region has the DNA TGCAGCGTTGACGGAGCGGGGGCCTACGAGCAGTACTTC.

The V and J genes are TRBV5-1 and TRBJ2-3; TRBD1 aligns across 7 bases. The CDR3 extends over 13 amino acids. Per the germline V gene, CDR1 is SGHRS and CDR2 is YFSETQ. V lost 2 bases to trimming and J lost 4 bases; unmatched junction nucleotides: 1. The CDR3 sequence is CASSLTGADTQYF. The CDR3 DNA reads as TGCGCCAGCAGCTTAACAGGGGCAGATACGCAGTATTTT.

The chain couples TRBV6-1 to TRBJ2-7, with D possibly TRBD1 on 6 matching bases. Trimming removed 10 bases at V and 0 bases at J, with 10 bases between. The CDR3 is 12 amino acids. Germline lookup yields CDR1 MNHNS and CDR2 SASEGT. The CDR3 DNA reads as TGTGCCACCGACAGGCTCTCCTACGAGCAGTACTTC. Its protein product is CATDRLSYEQYF.

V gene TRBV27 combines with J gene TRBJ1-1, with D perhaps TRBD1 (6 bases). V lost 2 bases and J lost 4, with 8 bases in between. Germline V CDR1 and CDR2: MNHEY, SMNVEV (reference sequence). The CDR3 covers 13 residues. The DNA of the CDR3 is TGTGCCAGCAGTTTACAGGGGTTCACTGAAGCTTTCTTT. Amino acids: CASSLQGFTEAFF.

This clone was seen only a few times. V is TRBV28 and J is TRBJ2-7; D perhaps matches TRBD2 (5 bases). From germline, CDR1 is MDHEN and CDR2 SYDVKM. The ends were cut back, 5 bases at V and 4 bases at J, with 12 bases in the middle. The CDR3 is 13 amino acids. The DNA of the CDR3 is TGTGCCAGCAGTACGAGGGCGAGGTACGAGCAGTACTTC. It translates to CASSTRARYEQYF.

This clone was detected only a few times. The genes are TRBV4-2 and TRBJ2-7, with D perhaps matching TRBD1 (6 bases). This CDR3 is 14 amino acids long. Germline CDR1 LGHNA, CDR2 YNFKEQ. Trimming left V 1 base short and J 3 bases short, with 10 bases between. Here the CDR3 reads CASSQVGDIYEQYF. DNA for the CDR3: TGTGCCAGCAGCCAAGTGGGGGACATCTACGAGCAGTACTTC.

Here the CDR3 DNA reads TGCGCCAGCAGCTTGGATGGGGGGCAAGAGACCCAGTACTTC. Amino acids: CASSLDGGQETQYF. The genes are TRBV5-1 and TRBJ2-5; TRBD2 is a possible D gene (6 bases). The CDR3 covers 14 residues. Between the trimmed V and J ends, which lost 0 bases and 2 bases, there was a span of 8 bases. The germline V gene has CDR1 SGHRS and CDR2 YFSETQ.

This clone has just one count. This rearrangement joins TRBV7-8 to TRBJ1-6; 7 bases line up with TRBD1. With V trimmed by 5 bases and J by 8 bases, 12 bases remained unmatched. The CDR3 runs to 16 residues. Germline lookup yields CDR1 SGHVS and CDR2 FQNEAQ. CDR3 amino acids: CASSLRQGNRDSPLHF. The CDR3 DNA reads TGTGCCAGCAGCCTCCGACAGGGTAATAGAGATTCACCCCTCCACTTT.

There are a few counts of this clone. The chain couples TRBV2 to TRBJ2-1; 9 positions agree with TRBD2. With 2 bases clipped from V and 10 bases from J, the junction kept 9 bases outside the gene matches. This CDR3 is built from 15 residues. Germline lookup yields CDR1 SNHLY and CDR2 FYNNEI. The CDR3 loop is CASSEWTSEEYEQFF. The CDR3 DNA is TGTGCCAGCAGTGAATGGACTAGCGAGGAGTACGAGCAGTTCTTC. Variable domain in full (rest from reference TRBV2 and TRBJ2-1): EPEVTQTPSHQVTQMGQEVILRCVPISNHLYFYWYRQILGQKVEFLVSFYNNEISEKSEIFDDQFSVERPDGSNFTLKIRSTKLEDSAMYFCASSEWTSEEYEQFFGPGTRLTVL.

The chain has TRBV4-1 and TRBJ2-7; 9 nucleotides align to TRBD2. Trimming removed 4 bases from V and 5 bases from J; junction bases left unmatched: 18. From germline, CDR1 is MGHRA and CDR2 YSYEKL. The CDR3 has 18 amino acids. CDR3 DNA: TGCGCCAGCAGCCGTGTACGAGGTAGCGGGGGCCAAAAAAACGAGCAGTACTTC. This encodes CASSRVRGSGGQKNEQYF.

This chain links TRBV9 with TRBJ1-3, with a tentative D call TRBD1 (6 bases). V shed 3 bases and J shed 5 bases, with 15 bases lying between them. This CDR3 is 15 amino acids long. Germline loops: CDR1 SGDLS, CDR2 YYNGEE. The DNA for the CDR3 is TGTGCCAGCAGCGAGGGTGGACAGTCAAGAAACACCATATATTTT. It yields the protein CASSEGGQSRNTIYF.

The CDR3 coding sequence is TGTGCCAGCAGTCCGGGTGGAAGCTCCTACGAGCAGTACTTC. Translating gives CASSPGGSSYEQYF. The V gene is TRBV6-1, the J gene TRBJ2-7, with D hard to call. The germline V gene has CDR1 MNHNS and CDR2 SASEGT. V was clipped by 5 bases and J by 0 bases, with 11 bases between them. CDR3 size: 14 residues.

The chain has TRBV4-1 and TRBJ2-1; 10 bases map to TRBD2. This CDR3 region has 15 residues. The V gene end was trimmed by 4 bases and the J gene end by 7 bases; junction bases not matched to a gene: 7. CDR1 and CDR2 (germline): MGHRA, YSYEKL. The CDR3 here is CASSLLAGEGNEQFF. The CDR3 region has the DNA TGCGCCAGCAGCCTTCTAGCGGGAGAAGGGAATGAGCAGTTCTTC.

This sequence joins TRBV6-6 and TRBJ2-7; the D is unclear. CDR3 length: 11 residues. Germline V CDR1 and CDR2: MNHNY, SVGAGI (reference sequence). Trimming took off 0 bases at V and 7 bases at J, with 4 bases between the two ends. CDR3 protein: CASSYSREQYF. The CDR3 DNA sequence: TGTGCCAGCAGTTACTCGCGGGAGCAGTACTTC.